These 5 T cell receptor beta chains were all obtained from the same sample, sequenced in a study of cytomegalovirus exposure and HLA in healthy donors. Use of 60 Vbeta and 13 Jbeta primers characterized the PCR. The data were produced by immunoSEQ multiplex PCR, yet TCRdb's version contains in-frame clones alone and is incomplete. The sample comprises about 160,000 clones, 75% to 90% of which are singletons, and about 0.98% rests with the top ten. Material for sequencing was PBMCs. The receptors come from a girl aged 2 to 10 in good health and CMV-seropositive.

This chain connects TRBV2 to TRBJ1-5; tentative D call: TRBD1 (6 bases). V lost 7 bases and J 1 base, leaving 14 bases between the germline ends. CDR3 length: 15 amino acids. The germline V gene has CDR1 SNHLY and CDR2 FYNNEI. CDR3 in amino acids: CASTQGGRSNQPQHF. In nucleotides, the CDR3 is TGTGCCAGCACACAGGGAGGGAGGAGCAATCAGCCCCAGCATTTT.

This chain links TRBV6-1 with TRBJ1-2; 8 bases match TRBD1. V lost 3 bases and J lost 7; bases outside the gene matches: 7. The CDR3 is 14 amino acids. CDR1 is MNHNS and CDR2 is SASEGT in the germline V gene. The CDR3, as DNA: TGTGCCAGCAGTGAGGTCAGGGGGCATGGTGGCTACACCTTC. Translated, it gives CASSEVRGHGGYTF.

The sample holds a few counts of this clone. The rearrangement links TRBV29-1 to TRBJ1-3, with TRBD1 matching 9 bases. After removal of 3 bases from V and 1 base from J, the junction contained 4 bases not matched to a gene. The V gene's germline CDR1 is SQVTM and CDR2 ANQGSEA. The CDR3 spans 15 residues. The DNA of the CDR3 is TGCAGCGTTGATAGGGACAGGGTATCTGGAAACACCATATATTTT. Its protein product is CSVDRDRVSGNTIYF. Full variable domain (remainder filled in from reference TRBV29-1 and TRBJ1-3): SAVISQKPSRDICQRGTSLTIQCQVDSQVTMMFWYRQQPGQSLTLIATANQGSEATYESGFVIDKFPISRPNLTFSTLTVSNMSPEDSSIYLCSVDRDRVSGNTIYFGEGSWLTVV.

This clone was recorded only once. The chain uses TRBV5-1 and TRBJ2-7, with 7 bases matching TRBD2. J gave up 2 bases and V 2 bases, and 4 bases lay outside the gene matches. The V gene's germline CDR1 is SGHRS and CDR2 YFSETQ. CDR3 length equals 14 residues. In DNA form, the CDR3 reads TGCGCCAGCAGCTTCGCGGGAGAGCCCTACGAGCAGTACTTC. The encoded protein is CASSFAGEPYEQYF.

The DNA for the CDR3 is TGTGCCTGGAGTGCAAACAGGGGGCGCGGCACTGAAGCTTTCTTT. This translates into CAWSANRGRGTEAFF. The genes are TRBV30 and TRBJ1-1, with 9 bases fitting TRBD1. V was clipped by 1 base and J by 4 bases; unmatched bases: 7. The CDR3 sequence is 15 residues long. Looked up from germline, CDR1 is GTSNPN and CDR2 is SVGIG (reference sequence).